Following are 28 T cell receptor beta chains from one sample sequenced in a study of T cell responses to AZD1222 COVID-19 vaccine. The repertoire was sequenced with immunoSEQ multiplex PCR; TCRdb's copy has only in-frame clones and lacks some. The table includes about 70,000 clones, 70% to 90% detected once. The sequences come from peripheral blood, collected on day 0 of MenACWY control vaccination. These receptors all stem from an adult in good health.

This chain connects TRBV19 to TRBJ2-1; 9 nucleotides align to TRBD2. Per germline, CDR1 LNHDA and CDR2 SQIVND (reference sequence). V was pared by 7 bases and J by 8 bases, with 9 bases of the junction left unmatched. This CDR3 is built from 14 residues. Written as DNA, the CDR3 is TGTGCCAGTAATGGCGGGGGGGCTGGCGATGAGCAGTTCTTC. This translates into CASNGGGAGDEQFF.

The genes are TRBV15 and TRBJ1-4, with 7 bases lining up with TRBD1. Looked up from germline, CDR1 is LNHNV and CDR2 is YYDKDF (reference sequence). With V trimmed by 5 bases and J by 6 bases, 9 bases remained unmatched. The CDR3 covers 15 residues. The CDR3 region is CATSYDRAQDEKLFF. For the CDR3, the DNA is TGTGCCACCAGCTATGACAGGGCCCAGGATGAAAAACTGTTTTTT.

This clone showed up just a few times. The chain recombines TRBV5-1 with TRBJ2-7, with 7 nucleotides matching TRBD1. The CDR3 contains 14 residues. V shed 5 bases, J shed 5 bases, and the junction held 10 bases outside the gene matches. Per the germline V gene, CDR1 is SGHRS and CDR2 is YFSETQ. The CDR3 nucleotides read TGCGCCAGCAGTCCCGACAGGGTGGTTGACGAGCAGTACTTC. Translated: CASSPDRVVDEQYF.

This sequence joins TRBV5-1 and TRBJ1-3; D not resolved. Germline lookup yields CDR1 SGHRS and CDR2 YFSETQ. V gave up 4 bases and J gave up 4 bases, with 18 bases separating them. This CDR3 region has 16 residues. In DNA, the CDR3 is TGCGCCAGCAGCCCGTTCGACGAAAAAGTAGGAAACACCATATATTTT. Amino acid sequence: CASSPFDEKVGNTIYF.

This chain joins TRBV28 and TRBJ1-2, with a tentative D call TRBD1 (5 bases). The V gene lost 11 bases and the J gene lost 4 bases, with 14 bases spanning the gap. The CDR3 totals 12 residues. Germline V gene data show CDR1 as MDHEN and CDR2 as SYDVKM. This CDR3 reads CAARGGSYGYTF. CDR3 DNA sequence: TGTGCCGCAAGGGGCGGCAGCTATGGCTACACCTTC.

The chain joins TRBV14 to TRBJ2-1; TRBD1 or TRBD2 may be the D gene (5 bases each). Germline-derived CDR1 and CDR2 are SGHDN and FVKESK. The CDR3 contains 16 residues. The ends were cut back, 4 bases at V and 0 bases at J, with 13 bases in the middle. In nucleotides, the CDR3 is TGTGCCAGCAGCCCAGGACAAGGGAGCTCCTACAATGAGCAGTTCTTC. Encoded protein: CASSPGQGSSYNEQFF.

The gene calls are TRBV2 and TRBJ1-6; the D is unclear. This CDR3 has 16 residues. V lost 5 bases, J lost 4 bases, and 15 bases lay in between. The germline gives CDR1 SNHLY, CDR2 FYNNEI. CDR3 residues: CASSPLRTEYNSPLHF. Written as DNA, the CDR3 is TGTGCCAGCAGTCCTCTGAGGACCGAATATAATTCACCCCTCCACTTT.

The chain combines TRBV6-5 with TRBJ1-1; no definite D call. Trimming cost V 7 bases and J 4 bases, with 19 bases left between them. CDR3 length: 15 residues. Germline loops: CDR1 MNHEY, CDR2 SVGAGI. The CDR3 is CASNEGERMSTEAFF. CDR3 bases: TGTGCCAGCAACGAGGGAGAGAGGATGAGCACTGAAGCTTTCTTT.

This clone was observed a handful of times. The V call is TRBV11-3, the J call TRBJ2-7, with 7 bases aligning to TRBD1. CDR3 length: 17 residues. V trimming: 1 base; J trimming: 5 bases; junction bases outside the gene matches: 14. Per the germline V gene, CDR1 is SGHNT and CDR2 is YENEEA. The CDR3 bases are TGTGCCAGCAGCTTAGCGTCCCGCCCCACAGGGGACAACGAGCAGTACTTC. Translating it yields CASSLASRPTGDNEQYF.

The rearrangement links TRBV14 to TRBJ1-5, with D unclear. This CDR3 has 12 residues. Germline V gene lookup returns CDR1 SGHDN and CDR2 FVKESK. The ends were cut back, 4 bases at V and 2 bases at J, with 3 bases in the middle. The CDR3 region is CASSLGNQPQHF. The CDR3 DNA reads TGTGCCAGCAGCCTCGGCAATCAGCCCCAGCATTTT.

This chain uses TRBV19 with TRBJ1-6, with D hard to call. CDR3 length: 13 amino acids. The V end lost 6 bases, the J end lost 5 bases, and 8 bases lay between the germline ends. CDR1 is LNHDA and CDR2 is SQIVND in the germline V gene (reference sequence). CDR3 region: CASSQFNNSPLHF. DNA for the CDR3: TGTGCCAGTAGCCAGTTTAATAATTCACCCCTCCACTTT.

V usage is TRBV5-5 and J usage is TRBJ2-3, with D tentatively TRBD1 (6 bases). V was pared by 4 bases and J by 0 bases, with 9 bases between. Per the germline V gene, CDR1 is SGHKS and CDR2 is YYEKEE (reference sequence). The CDR3 has 14 residues. The CDR3 coding sequence is TGTGCCAGCAGCGAAGACAGGAGCACAGATACGCAGTATTTT. The encoded protein is CASSEDRSTDTQYF. Complete variable domain (other parts from reference TRBV5-5 and TRBJ2-3): DAGVTQSPTHLIKTRGQQVTLRCSPISGHKSVSWYQQVLGQGPQFIFQYYEKEERGRGNFPDRFSARQFPNYSSELNVNALLLGDSALYLCASSEDRSTDTQYFGPGTRLTVL.

The genes are TRBV30 and TRBJ2-7, with TRBD1 identical over 7 bases. V was clipped by 2 bases and J by 7 bases; unmatched bases: 8. The CDR3 spans 13 residues. CDR1 and CDR2 (germline): GTSNPN, SVGIG (reference sequence). CDR3 sequence (DNA): TGTGCCTGGAGTTTGATCGAACAGGGGGAGCAGTACTTC. Translated, it gives CAWSLIEQGEQYF.

V and J are TRBV10-3 and TRBJ2-7; maybe TRBD1 (5 bases). CDR3 length: 14 residues. Deletions cut 8 bases from V and 3 bases from J, with 17 bases between. Germline V gene sequence: CDR1 ENHRY, CDR2 SYGVKD. CDR3 nucleotide sequence: TGTGCCATCGGTGCGCAGGGTTCCATCTACGAGCAGTACTTC. Amino acids: CAIGAQGSIYEQYF.

This chain connects TRBV19 to TRBJ2-2; D may match TRBD1 or TRBD2 (5 bases each). The length of the CDR3 is 14 residues. CDR1 and CDR2 (germline): LNHDA, SQIVND (reference sequence). V was trimmed by 11 bases and J by 3 bases, leaving 16 bases between them. CDR3 coding DNA: TGTGCCGTAAGGGGCAGCGGTTACACCGGGGAGCTGTTTTTT. Amino acid sequence: CAVRGSGYTGELFF.

The rearrangement uses TRBV5-1 and TRBJ2-1, with 15 bases aligning to TRBD2. CDR1 and CDR2 from the germline V gene are SGHRS and YFSETQ. The CDR3 consists of 19 residues. Trimming at V came to 3 bases and at J to 0 bases, leaving 7 bases not matched to a gene. The CDR3 DNA sequence: TGCGCCAGCAGCTCGGGGACTAGCGGGGGGTGGAGCTCCTACAATGAGCAGTTCTTC. Residues: CASSSGTSGGWSSYNEQFF.

On this clone itself: Compared with germline, one end of the junction differs, possibly owing to a read error. V and J are TRBV6-1 and TRBJ1-6; D is uncertain. The CDR3 spans 15 residues. CDR1 is MNHNS and CDR2 is SASEGT in the germline V gene. This CDR3 reads CASREGPAYNSPLHF. The CDR3 region has the DNA TGTGCCAGCAGGGAAGGCCCGGCCTATAATTCACCCCTCCACTTT.

This clone was observed a single time. The J gene is TRBJ2-5, the V gene TRBV25-1, with TRBD2 matching over 9 bases. The trim removed 3 bases at V and 5 bases at J, leaving 10 bases unmatched. This CDR3 region has 16 residues. CDR1 is MGHDK and CDR2 is SYGVNS in the germline V gene. The DNA of the CDR3 is TGTGCCAGCAGTGAGTTCTCTAGCGGGGTCACGGAGACCCAGTACTTC. Its protein product is CASSEFSSGVTETQYF.

Note on this clone: Other nucleotide sequences in the sample specify the same CDR3. The CDR3 DNA reads TGTGCCATCAGTGGGACAGGGAACACTGAAGCTTTCTTT. Translating it yields CAISGTGNTEAFF. This chain uses TRBV10-3 with TRBJ1-1, with 7 bases identical to TRBD1. Germline trimming cut 4 bases from V and 1 base from J; bases unmatched to any gene: 0. This CDR3 is built from 13 residues. The germline V gene encodes CDR1 ENHRY and CDR2 SYGVKD.

This clone was detected only a few times. This chain connects TRBV5-1 to TRBJ2-3, with 13 bases aligning to TRBD2. The junction had 3 bases not matched to a gene; V was cut back by 4 bases and J by 1 base. The CDR3 has 16 residues. Germline V CDR1 and CDR2: SGHRS, YFSETQ. The CDR3, as DNA: TGCGCCAGCAGCCCGGGGACTAGCGGGGGCACAGATACGCAGTATTTT. Translation gives CASSPGTSGGTDTQYF.

The gene calls are TRBV18 and TRBJ2-5; D unclear. Trimming removed 0 bases from V and 5 bases from J, with 7 bases in between. The CDR3 is 13 amino acids. Per germline, CDR1 KGHSH and CDR2 LQKENI. The CDR3: CASSPPAGETQYF. The CDR3, as DNA: TGTGCCAGCTCACCACCCGCCGGGGAGACCCAGTACTTC.

This clone has only one observation. The gene calls are TRBV9 and TRBJ1-2, with TRBD1 identical over 9 bases. This CDR3 has 14 residues. Germline lookup yields CDR1 SGDLS and CDR2 YYNGEE. V gave up 4 bases and J gave up 7 bases; unmatched junction bases: 8. For the CDR3, the DNA is TGTGCCAGCAGCCCGGGACAGGGAGCTTTTGGCTACACCTTC. This sequence encodes CASSPGQGAFGYTF.

The V call is TRBV6-1, the J call TRBJ2-5; 7 positions match TRBD1. Trimming took 0 bases from V and 1 from J; bases not matched to a gene: 11. The CDR3 covers 18 residues. Per germline, CDR1 MNHNS and CDR2 SASEGT. The CDR3 DNA reads TGTGCCAGCAGTGAAGCGCTTCCCGGACAGGCTCCCCAAGAGACCCAGTACTTC. Translation gives CASSEALPGQAPQETQYF.

The chain links TRBV30 to TRBJ2-1; no reliable D call. Germline CDR1 and CDR2: GTSNPN and SVGIG (reference sequence). This CDR3 comprises 12 residues. V shed 0 bases and J shed 6 bases, with 6 bases lying between them. The CDR3 region has the DNA TGTGCCTGGAGTGTACTTCCCAATGAGCAGTTCTTC. Translated, it gives CAWSVLPNEQFF.

This clone was seen more than once but under ten times. This rearrangement joins TRBV6-4 to TRBJ1-4; TRBD1 agrees at 7 bases. The length of the CDR3 is 15 residues. The ends lost 8 bases at V and 0 bases at J; junction bases unmatched: 6. Germline V lookup: CDR1 MRHNA, CDR2 SNTAGT. Here the CDR3 reads CASSDRCATNEKLFF. The DNA of the CDR3 is TGTGCCAGCTCGGACAGGTGTGCAACTAATGAAAAACTGTTTTTT.

There are a few counts of this clone. The chain combines TRBV6-5 with TRBJ1-3; D is uncertain. V shed 8 bases and J shed 4 bases, with 12 bases lying between them. This CDR3 contains 13 residues. Looked up from germline, CDR1 is MNHEY and CDR2 is SVGAGI. CDR3 in amino acids: CASRPSGGNTIYF. Here the CDR3 DNA reads TGTGCCAGCCGACCAAGCGGAGGAAACACCATATATTTT.

The rearrangement joins TRBV6-5 to TRBJ1-1; D not resolved. Germline values: CDR1 MNHEY, CDR2 SVGAGI. This CDR3 spans 14 amino acids. V lost 5 bases to trimming and J lost 6 bases, with 16 bases between them. CDR3 loop: CASSPRFRSAEAFF. CDR3 DNA sequence: TGTGCCAGCAGTCCCCGGTTCCGGAGCGCTGAAGCTTTCTTT.

This chain uses TRBV3-1 (or the pseudogene TRBV3-2) with TRBJ1-1; D uncertain. Between the trimmed V and J ends, which lost 4 bases and 6 bases, there was a span of 15 bases. CDR1 is LGHDT, CDR2 YNNKEL, per germline (reference sequence). The CDR3 is 14 amino acids. The CDR3 nucleotides read TGTGCCAGCAGCCGGGCCACGGAGGGCGCTGAAGCTTTCTTT. This sequence encodes CASSRATEGAEAFF.